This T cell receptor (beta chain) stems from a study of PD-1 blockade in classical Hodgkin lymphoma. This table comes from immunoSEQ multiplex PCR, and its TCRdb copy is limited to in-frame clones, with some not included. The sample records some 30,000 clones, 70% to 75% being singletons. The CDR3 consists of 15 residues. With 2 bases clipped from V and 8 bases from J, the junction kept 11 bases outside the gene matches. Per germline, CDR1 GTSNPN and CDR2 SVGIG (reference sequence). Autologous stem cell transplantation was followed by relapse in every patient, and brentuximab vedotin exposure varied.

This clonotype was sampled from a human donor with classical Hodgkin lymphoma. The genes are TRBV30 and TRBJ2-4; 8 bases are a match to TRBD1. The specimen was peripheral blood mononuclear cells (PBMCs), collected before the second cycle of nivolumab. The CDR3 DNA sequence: TGTGCCTGGAGTAAAGGGCAGGGGGCTTGGGACATTCAGTACTTC. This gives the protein CAWSKGQGAWDIQYF.